This T cell receptor beta chain was found in a study of blood T cells in healthy people across ages. Findings and caveats of the study: More naive CD4+ cells and higher diversity were found in long-lived than in aged donors. Per million T cells, TCR beta diversity dropped about linearly as age rose.

The CDR3 totals 12 residues. Germline V gene lookup returns CDR1 SQVTM and CDR2 ANQGSEA. Details on this clonotype: What it binds is not known.

A second PCR of 7 to 11 cycles used a sample-barcoded 5' primer and a J-beta primer mix. TCRdb re-called the 5' RACE reads through MiXCR, storing one row per CDR3 protein. The repertoire has 650,000 to 900,000 distinct CDR3 sequences, less than 80% of them found once; the top ten carry 28%. The sample was blood. The chain employs TRBV29-1 and TRBJ2-7, with 8 bases that match TRBD2. The J call may be in error: the DNA end matches TRBJ2-5 better. This clonotype originated in a man aged 25 to 45 in good health. CDR3 sequence: CSVETSAETQYF. CDR3 sequence (DNA): TGCAGCGTTGAGACTAGCGCGGAGACCCAGTACTTC.